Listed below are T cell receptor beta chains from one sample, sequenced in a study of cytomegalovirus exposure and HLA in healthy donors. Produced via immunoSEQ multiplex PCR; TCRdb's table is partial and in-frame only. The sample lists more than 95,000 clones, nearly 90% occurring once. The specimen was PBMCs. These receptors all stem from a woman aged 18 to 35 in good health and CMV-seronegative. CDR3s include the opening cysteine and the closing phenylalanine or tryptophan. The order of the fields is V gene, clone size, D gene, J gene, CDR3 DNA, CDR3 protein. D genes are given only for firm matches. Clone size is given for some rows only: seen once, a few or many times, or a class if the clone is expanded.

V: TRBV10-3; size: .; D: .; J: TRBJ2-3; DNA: TGTGCCATCAGTGAGTCTCTAGCGACAGATACGCAGTATTTT; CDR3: CAISESLATDTQYF
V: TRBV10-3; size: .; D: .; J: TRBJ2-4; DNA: TGTGCCATCAGTGCCGGCGGGGGCACTTTAGCCAAAAACATTCAGTACTTC; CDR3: CAISAGGGTLAKNIQYF
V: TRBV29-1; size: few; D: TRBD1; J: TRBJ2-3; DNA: TGCAGCGCGGACGGACAGGGGGGAGATACGCAGTATTTT; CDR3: CSADGQGGDTQYF
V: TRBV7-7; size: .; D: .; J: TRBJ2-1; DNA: TGTGCCAGCAGTCGTAACAGGGAATCCTACAATGAGCAGTTCTTC; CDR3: CASSRNRESYNEQFF
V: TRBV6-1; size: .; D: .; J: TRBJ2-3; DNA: TGTGCCAGCAGTGACTGGGCCGAAACCCGCCATACGCAGTATTTT; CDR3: CASSDWAETRHTQYF
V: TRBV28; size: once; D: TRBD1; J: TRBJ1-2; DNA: TGTGCCAGCACCTTCAGGGGGGGCTACACCTTC; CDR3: CASTFRGGYTF
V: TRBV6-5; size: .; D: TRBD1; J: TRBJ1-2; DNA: TGTGCCAGCAGTTTACCGGGACAGGGGGGTGGCTACACCTTC; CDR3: CASSLPGQGGGYTF
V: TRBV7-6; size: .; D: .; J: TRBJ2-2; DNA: TGTGCCAGCAGCTTACCCTGGGGCTTACGGGCCGGGGAGCTGTTTTTT; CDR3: CASSLPWGLRAGELFF
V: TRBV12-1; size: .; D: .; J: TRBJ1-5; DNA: TGTGCCAGCAGCTTCCCGGCAGACAGGGGGGGTCAGCCCCAGCATTTT; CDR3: CASSFPADRGGQPQHF
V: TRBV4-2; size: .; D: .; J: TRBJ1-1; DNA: TGTGCCAGCAGCCAAGATGGGAGAACTGAAGCTTTCTTT; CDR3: CASSQDGRTEAFF
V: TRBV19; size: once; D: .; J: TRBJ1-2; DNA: TGTGCCAGTAGTATATCTGTGAGCGGGGAGGGATCTGGCTACACCTTC; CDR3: CASSISVSGEGSGYTF
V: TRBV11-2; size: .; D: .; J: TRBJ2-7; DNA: TGTGCCAGCAGCTTAGTCAGCGGAACCTACGAGCAGTACTTC; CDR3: CASSLVSGTYEQYF
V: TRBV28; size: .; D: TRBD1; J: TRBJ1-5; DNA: TGTGCCAGCCAACAGGGGGATTATCAGCCCCAGCATTTT; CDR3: CASQQGDYQPQHF
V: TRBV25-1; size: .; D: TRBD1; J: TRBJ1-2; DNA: TGTGCCAGCAGTGCCACAGGGGGCTCCTTTAACTATGGCTACACCTTC; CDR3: CASSATGGSFNYGYTF
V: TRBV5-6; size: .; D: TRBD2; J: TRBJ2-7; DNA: TGTGCCAGCACCCTTAGCGGGGGTACCTACGAGCAGTACTTC; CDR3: CASTLSGGTYEQYF
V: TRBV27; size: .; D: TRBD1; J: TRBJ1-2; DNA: TGTGCCAGCAGTTTTAAACAGGGGGGCTATGGCTACACCTTC; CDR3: CASSFKQGGYGYTF
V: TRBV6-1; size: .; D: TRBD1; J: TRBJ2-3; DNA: TGTGCCAGCAGTGAACCGGGACAGATCACAGATACGCAGTATTTT; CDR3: CASSEPGQITDTQYF
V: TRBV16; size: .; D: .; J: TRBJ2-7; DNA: TGTGCCAGCAGCCAATCGGCACAGAGCTCCTACGAGCAGTACTTC; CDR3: CASSQSAQSSYEQYF
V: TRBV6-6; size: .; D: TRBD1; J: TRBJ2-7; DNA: TGTGCCAGCAGAGACGGGGGGACAGGGATGAACGAGCAGTACTTC; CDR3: CASRDGGTGMNEQYF
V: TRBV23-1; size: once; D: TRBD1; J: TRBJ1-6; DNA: TGCGCCAGCAGTGCGGACAGGGCGGTCTCTCTACGTCCGGTAATTTCACCCCTCCACTTT; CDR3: CASSADRAVSLRPVISPLHF
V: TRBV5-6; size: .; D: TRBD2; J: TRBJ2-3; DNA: TGTGCCAGCAGCCTGGACGGAAGCGGGATGAGGACAGATACGCAGTATTTT; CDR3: CASSLDGSGMRTDTQYF
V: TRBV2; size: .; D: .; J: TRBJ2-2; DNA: TGTGCCAGCAGTGAGGCCGGGACTTCGAACACCGGGGAGCTGTTTTTT; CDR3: CASSEAGTSNTGELFF
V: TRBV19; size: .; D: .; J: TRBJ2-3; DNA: TGTGCCAGTAGTACCTTAGCGGTGGGAGATACGCAGTATTTT; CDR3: CASSTLAVGDTQYF
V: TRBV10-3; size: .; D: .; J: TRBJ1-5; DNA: TGTGCCATCAGCGACAGGACTAGCAATCAGCCCCAGCATTTT; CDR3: CAISDRTSNQPQHF
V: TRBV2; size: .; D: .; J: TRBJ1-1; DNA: TGTGCCAGCATCGGTTTTACGAACACTGAAGCTTTCTTT; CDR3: CASIGFTNTEAFF
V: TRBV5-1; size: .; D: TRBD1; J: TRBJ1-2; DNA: TGCGCCAGCAGCTCCCCCGGGACAGGGTTGGATGGCTACACCTTC; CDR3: CASSSPGTGLDGYTF
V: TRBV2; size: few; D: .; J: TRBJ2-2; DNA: TGTGCCAGCATGACAGTCGTGGGGAACACCGGGGAGCTGTTTTTT; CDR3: CASMTVVGNTGELFF
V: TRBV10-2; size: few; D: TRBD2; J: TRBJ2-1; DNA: TGCGCCAGCACACTAGCGGGTAACGACAATGAGCAGTTCTTC; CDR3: CASTLAGNDNEQFF
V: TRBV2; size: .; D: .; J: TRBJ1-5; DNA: TGTGCCAGCAGTGAACGTCAGGGTAATCAGCCCCAGCATTTT; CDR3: CASSERQGNQPQHF
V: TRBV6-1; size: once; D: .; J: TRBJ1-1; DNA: TGTGCCAGCAGTGGAACGACAGGGAACACTGAAGCTTTCTTT; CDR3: CASSGTTGNTEAFF
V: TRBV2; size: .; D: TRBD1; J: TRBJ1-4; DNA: TGTGCCAGCAGGACAGGGGGGTTAGCTAATGAAAAACTGTTTTTT; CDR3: CASRTGGLANEKLFF
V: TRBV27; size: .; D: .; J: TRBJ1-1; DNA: TGTGCCAGCAGCAACCGTGGGCAGGGAAAGGGCTGGAACACTGAAGCTTTCTTT; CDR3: CASSNRGQGKGWNTEAFF
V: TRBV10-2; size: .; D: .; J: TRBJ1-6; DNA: TGCGCCAGCAGTGAGTCGACTCGGTTCGGCCCGGATAATTCACCCCTCCACTTT; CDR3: CASSESTRFGPDNSPLHF
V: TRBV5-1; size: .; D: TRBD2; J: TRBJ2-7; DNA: TGCGCCAGCAGCTTGGGACGGACTAGCGGGATTTGGGAGCAGTACTTC; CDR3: CASSLGRTSGIWEQYF
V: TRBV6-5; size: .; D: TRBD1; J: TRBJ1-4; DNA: TGTGCCAGCAGTTACGGAGGGGGCACTAATGAAAAACTGTTTTTT; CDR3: CASSYGGGTNEKLFF
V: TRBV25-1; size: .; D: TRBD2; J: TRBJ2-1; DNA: TGTGCCAGCAATCCGGGACTAGCGGGGAATGAGCAGTTCTTC; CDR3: CASNPGLAGNEQFF
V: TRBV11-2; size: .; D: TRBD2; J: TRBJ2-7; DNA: TGTGCCAGCAGCCCACTCTCTAGGACTAGCGGCTACGAGCAGTACTTC; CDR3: CASSPLSRTSGYEQYF
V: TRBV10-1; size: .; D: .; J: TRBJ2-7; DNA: TGCGCCAGCAGTGAGTCGAATGGGAGAGGGAGTGAGCAGTACTTC; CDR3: CASSESNGRGSEQYF
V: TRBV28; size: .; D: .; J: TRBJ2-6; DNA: TGTGCCAGCAGTTTACCCCTCTACGACAGGTCTGGGGCCAACGTCCTGACTTTC; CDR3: CASSLPLYDRSGANVLTF
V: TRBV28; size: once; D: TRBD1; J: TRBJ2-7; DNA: TGTGCCAGTGTGGACAGGGCCTACGAGCAGTACTTC; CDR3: CASVDRAYEQYF
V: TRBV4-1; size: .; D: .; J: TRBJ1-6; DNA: TGCGCCAGCAGCCAAGCAGGGGAGGGGTATAATTCACCCCTCCACTTT; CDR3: CASSQAGEGYNSPLHF
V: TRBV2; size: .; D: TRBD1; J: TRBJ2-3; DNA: TGTGCCAGCGGGGTCGGAATCGAACAGGGGGCGCGGTATTTT; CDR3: CASGVGIEQGARYF
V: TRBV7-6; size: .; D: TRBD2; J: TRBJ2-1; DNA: TGTGCCAGCAGCCACGAGCGGGGGGGCAACAATGAGCAGTTCTTC; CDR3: CASSHERGGNNEQFF
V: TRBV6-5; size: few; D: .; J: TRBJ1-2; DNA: TGTGCCAGCAGTTACTCCCGGACAGCTAACTATGGCTACACCTTC; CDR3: CASSYSRTANYGYTF
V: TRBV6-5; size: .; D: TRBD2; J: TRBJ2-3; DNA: TGTGCCAGCAGTTATCAGCGGGGGGGCACAGATACGCAGTATTTT; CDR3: CASSYQRGGTDTQYF
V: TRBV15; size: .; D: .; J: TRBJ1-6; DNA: TGTGCCACCAGCAGAGATCCCGGACAGTTCAATTCACCCCTCCACTTT; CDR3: CATSRDPGQFNSPLHF
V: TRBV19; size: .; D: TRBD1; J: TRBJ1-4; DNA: TGTGCCAGTAGTGTTCGAGGACAGGGTAATGAAAAACTGTTTTTT; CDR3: CASSVRGQGNEKLFF
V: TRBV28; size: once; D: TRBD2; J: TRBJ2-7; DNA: TGTGCCAGCAGTACGTTGAATGCGGGAGGGCCCTACGAGCAGTACTTC; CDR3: CASSTLNAGGPYEQYF
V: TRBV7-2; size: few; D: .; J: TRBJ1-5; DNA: TGTGCCAGCAGCTTAGAGACAGATCAGCCCCAGCATTTT; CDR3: CASSLETDQPQHF
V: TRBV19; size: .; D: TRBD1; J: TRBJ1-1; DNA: TGTGCCAGTAGTATAGACCTACAGGGGTGGAACACTGAAGCTTTCTTT; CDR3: CASSIDLQGWNTEAFF
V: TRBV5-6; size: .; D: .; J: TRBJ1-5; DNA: TGTGCCAGCAGCCCTAGTACGGGCAATCAGCCCCAGCATTTT; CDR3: CASSPSTGNQPQHF
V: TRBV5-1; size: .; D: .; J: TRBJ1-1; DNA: TGCGCCAGCAGCTACTGGGGGGAGGCCGAAGCTTTCTTT; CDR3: CASSYWGEAEAFF
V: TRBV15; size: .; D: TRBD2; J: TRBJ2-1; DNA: TGTGCCACCAGCGTACGGGGGGGGTCCAATGAGCAGTTCTTC; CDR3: CATSVRGGSNEQFF
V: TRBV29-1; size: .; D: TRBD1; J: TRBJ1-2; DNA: TGCAGCGTTGAAGGGGACAGGCTAGCGGCTGGCTACACCTTC; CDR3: CSVEGDRLAAGYTF
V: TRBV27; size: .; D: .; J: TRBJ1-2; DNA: TGTGCCAGCAGTTCCTGGACCATAGAAGGGGTTGGCTACACCTTC; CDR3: CASSSWTIEGVGYTF
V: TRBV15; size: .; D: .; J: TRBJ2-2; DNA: TGTGCCACCAGCAGAGGAGGGTCCGCGGAGCTGTTTTTT; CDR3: CATSRGGSAELFF
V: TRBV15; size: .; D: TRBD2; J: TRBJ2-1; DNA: TGTGCCACCAGCAGAGCTAGCGGGAGTTTCAATGAGCAGTTCTTC; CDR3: CATSRASGSFNEQFF
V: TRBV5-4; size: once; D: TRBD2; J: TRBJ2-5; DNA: TGTGCCAGCAGCTTAACTAGCGGGGGCGGTGAGACCCAGTACTTC; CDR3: CASSLTSGGGETQYF